This TCR beta chain appears in the sequencing data of a study of T cell changes during pregnancy in multiple sclerosis. V dropped 5 bases and J dropped 2; count of bases not matched to a gene: 12. Germline CDR1 is SGHDN and CDR2 is FVKESK. The CDR3 extends over 18 amino acids. Data came from immunoSEQ multiplex PCR; TCRdb stores just in-frame clones and leaves some out. The profile shows approximately 100,000 clones, approximately 90% of them singletons. V is TRBV14 and J is TRBJ2-1; 10 nucleotides align to TRBD1. This TCR came from a female donor with multiple sclerosis, enrolled in a pregnancy study. Source: peripheral blood, taken in the second trimester of pregnancy. CDR3 sequence (DNA): TGTGCCAGCAGCGCGAGGGGGTCGGGGACAGGGGCCTACAATGAGCAGTTCTTC. It encodes CASSARGSGTGAYNEQFF.